This T cell receptor beta chain appears in the sequencing data of a study of T cell responses to AZD1222 COVID-19 vaccine. Whole-study findings and limits: Two AZD1222 administrations were followed by greater Spike-specific TCR breadth and depth. Across the whole spike, CD4 TCRs peaked at regions 160-218 and 743-854. Reportedly, nearly half the spike-specific TCRs target unmutated variant regions.

From germline, CDR1 is SGHNT and CDR2 YYREEE (reference sequence). V dropped 3 bases and J dropped 4; count of bases not matched to a gene: 9. This CDR3 has 15 residues. Libraries were prepared by immunoSEQ multiplex PCR; TCRdb keeps only in-frame clonotypes and omits some of them. In the table there are roughly 80,000 clones, 88% of which are singletons. Worth noting for this clone: Antigen unknown.

The V call is TRBV5-4, the J call TRBJ1-2; 7 bases are shared with TRBD1. This material consisted of peripheral blood, taken on day 0 of MenACWY control vaccination. The TCR was taken from an adult in good health. CDR3 sequence (DNA): TGTGCCAGCAGCTCCCAACAGGGGTTCGCCTATGGCTACACCTTC. The encoded protein is CASSSQQGFAYGYTF. Using reference TRBV5-4 and TRBJ1-2 for the parts outside the CDR3, the full variable domain is ETGVTQSPTHLIKTRGQQVTLRCSSQSGHNTVSWYQQALGQGPQFIFQYYREEENGRGNFPPRFSGLQFPNYSSELNVNALELDDSALYLCASSSQQGFAYGYTFGSGTRLTVV.